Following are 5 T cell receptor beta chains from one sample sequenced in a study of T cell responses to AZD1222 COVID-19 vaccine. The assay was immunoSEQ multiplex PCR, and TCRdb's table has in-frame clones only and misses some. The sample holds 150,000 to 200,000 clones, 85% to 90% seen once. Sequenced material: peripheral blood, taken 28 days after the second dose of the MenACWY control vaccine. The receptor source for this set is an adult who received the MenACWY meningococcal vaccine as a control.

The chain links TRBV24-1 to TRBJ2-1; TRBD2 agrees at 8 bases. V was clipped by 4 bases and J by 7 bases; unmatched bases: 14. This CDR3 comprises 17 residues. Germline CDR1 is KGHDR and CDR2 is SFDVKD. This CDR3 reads CATSENAPGLGRNEQFF. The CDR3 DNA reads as TGTGCCACCAGTGAGAACGCTCCGGGACTAGGAAGAAATGAGCAGTTCTTC.

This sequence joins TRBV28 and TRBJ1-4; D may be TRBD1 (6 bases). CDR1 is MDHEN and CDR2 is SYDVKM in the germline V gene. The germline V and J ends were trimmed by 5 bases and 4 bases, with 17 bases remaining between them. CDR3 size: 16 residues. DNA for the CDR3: TGTGCCAGCAGTGATCCTCGACAGGTCCTTAATGAAAAACTGTTTTTT. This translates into CASSDPRQVLNEKLFF.

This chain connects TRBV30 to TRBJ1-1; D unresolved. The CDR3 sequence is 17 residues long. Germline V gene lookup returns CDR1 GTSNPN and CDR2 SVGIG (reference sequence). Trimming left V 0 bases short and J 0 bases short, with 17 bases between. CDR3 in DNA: TGTGCCTGGAGTGTAGCCAGGACTCTCTCCATGAACACTGAAGCTTTCTTT. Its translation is CAWSVARTLSMNTEAFF. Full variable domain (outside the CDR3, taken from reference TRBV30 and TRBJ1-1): SQTIHQWPATLVQPVGSPLSLECTVEGTSNPNLYWYRQAAGRGLQLLFYSVGIGQISSEVPQNLSASRPQDRQFILSSKKLLLSDSGFYLCAWSVARTLSMNTEAFFGQGTRLTVV.

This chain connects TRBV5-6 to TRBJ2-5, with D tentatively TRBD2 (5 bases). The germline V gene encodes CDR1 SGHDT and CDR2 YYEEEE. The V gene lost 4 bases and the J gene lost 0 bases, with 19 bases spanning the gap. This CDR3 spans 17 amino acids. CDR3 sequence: CASSGRPRGRYQETQYF. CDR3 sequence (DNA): TGTGCCAGCAGCGGCAGGCCCCGGGGAAGGTACCAAGAGACCCAGTACTTC. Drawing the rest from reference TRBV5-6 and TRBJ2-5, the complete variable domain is DAGVTQSPTHLIKTRGQQVTLRCSPKSGHDTVSWYQQALGQGPQFIFQYYEEEERQRGNFPDRFSGHQFPNYSSELNVNALLLGDSALYLCASSGRPRGRYQETQYFGPGTRLLVL.

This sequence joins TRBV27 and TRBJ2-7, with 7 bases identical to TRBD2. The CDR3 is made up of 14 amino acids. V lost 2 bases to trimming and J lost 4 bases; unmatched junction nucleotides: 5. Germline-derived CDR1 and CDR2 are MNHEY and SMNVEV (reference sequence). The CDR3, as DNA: TGTGCCAGCAGTTTAGAGGGGAGGGGATACGAGCAGTACTTC. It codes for CASSLEGRGYEQYF.